These T cell receptor beta chains were read from a single sample in a study of shared clonotypes between healthy human individuals. The method was immunoSEQ multiplex PCR; TCRdb's version includes in-frame clones alone and lacks a portion of them. The sample lists about 2.2 million clones; around 95% were seen once. The sequenced sample was naive CD8+ T cells from PBMCs. The receptors were gathered from a man aged 18 to 30 in good health. Some clones in this sample may be carry-over from other donors' samples. Each CDR3 is given with its conserved first and last residue. The D gene is left open where the match is weak. For some rows the clone size is stated as once, few or many, or as a class when expanded; others skip it.

>TRBD2|TRBJ2-2|TRBV27|.
CASSSLLAGVSTGELFF
TGTGCCAGCAGTTCCCTCCTAGCGGGAGTAAGCACCGGGGAGCTGTTTTTT
>.|TRBJ1-2|TRBV6-5|.
CASSYSAGANYGYTF
TGTGCCAGCAGTTACTCGGCAGGGGCTAACTATGGCTACACCTTC
>TRBD1|TRBJ1-2|TRBV7-9|.
CASSQMTGERVYGYTF
TGTGCCAGCAGCCAAATGACAGGGGAACGGGTCTATGGCTACACCTTC
>.|TRBJ2-1|TRBV7-9|.
CASSSGQGGNEQFF
TGTGCCAGCAGCTCGGGACAAGGGGGGAATGAGCAGTTCTTC
>.|TRBJ2-1|TRBV28|.
CASSRRSSFYNEQFF
TGTGCCAGCAGCCGGCGGTCGTCATTTTACAATGAGCAGTTCTTC
>TRBD1|TRBJ1-4|TRBV19|.
CASSTRQGGNEKLFF
TGTGCCAGTAGTACCCGACAGGGTGGAAATGAAAAACTGTTTTTT
>.|TRBJ2-7|TRBV7-9|once
CASSLGQRVPYEQYF
TGTGCCAGCAGCTTGGGCCAGCGGGTGCCCTACGAGCAGTACTTC
>.|TRBJ1-2|TRBV6-4|.
CASSPDSKNRYGYTF
TGTGCCAGCAGTCCCGACAGTAAGAATAGATATGGCTACACCTTC
>TRBD1|TRBJ1-1|TRBV7-9|.
CASSLAAGGTEAFF
TGTGCCAGCAGCTTAGCAGCAGGGGGCACTGAAGCTTTCTTT
>TRBD2|TRBJ2-3|TRBV9|.
CASSFPRAGGPGDTQYF
TGTGCCAGCAGCTTCCCGCGGGCGGGAGGGCCGGGAGATACGCAGTATTTT
>.|TRBJ2-7|TRBV27|.
CASTPRGLDEQYF
TGTGCCAGCACTCCCCGGGGCCTCGACGAGCAGTACTTC
>.|TRBJ1-1|TRBV6-1|.
CASSRGGGDTEAFF
TGTGCCAGCTCTCGGGGAGGTGGGGACACTGAAGCTTTCTTT
>.|TRBJ1-3|TRBV4-2|once
CASSQDGGPNTIYF
TGTGCCAGCAGCCAAGATGGCGGGCCAAACACCATATATTTT
>TRBD2|TRBJ2-7|TRBV27|.
CASSRRLAVPSYEQYF
TGTGCCAGCAGTCGGCGACTAGCAGTACCCTCCTACGAGCAGTACTTC
>TRBD2|TRBJ2-3|TRBV14|.
CASSPSRRTSGSTDTQYF
TGTGCCAGCAGCCCCTCGAGAAGGACTAGCGGGAGCACGGATACGCAGTATTTT
>TRBD2|TRBJ2-1|TRBV5-1|.
CASSYGLVRDEQFF
TGCGCCAGCAGCTACGGACTAGTACGCGACGAGCAGTTCTTC
>.|TRBJ2-1|TRBV2|.
CASSGSSHNEQFF
TGTGCCAGCAGTGGATCTAGTCACAATGAGCAGTTCTTC
>.|TRBJ2-6|TRBV19|.
CASSSSFSGANVLTF
TGTGCCAGTAGCTCTTCTTTCTCTGGGGCCAACGTCCTGACTTTC
>.|TRBJ2-7|TRBV15|.
CATSRDRALYEQYF
TGTGCCACCAGCAGAGATAGGGCTCTCTACGAGCAGTACTTC
>.|TRBJ2-7|TRBV7-9|.
CASSYAVGWSYEQYF
TGTGCCAGCAGCTACGCTGTGGGGTGGTCCTACGAGCAGTACTTC
>.|TRBJ1-5|TRBV27|.
CASSPRGGPNQPQHF
TGTGCCAGCAGTCCCCGTGGCGGCCCCAATCAGCCCCAGCATTTT
>.|TRBJ2-1|TRBV14|.
CASSQDAGGPYNEQFF
TGTGCCAGCAGCCAAGATGCAGGAGGGCCTTACAATGAGCAGTTCTTC
>TRBD1|TRBJ1-2|TRBV7-9|.
CASSPPPGSRGDYGYTF
TGTGCCAGCAGCCCCCCCCCGGGATCCAGGGGGGATTATGGCTACACCTTC
>.|TRBJ2-7|TRBV15|.
CATSRGGSGDEQYF
TGTGCCACCAGCCGTGGGGGGTCTGGGGACGAGCAGTACTTC
>.|TRBJ2-1|TRBV29-1|once
CSVVEGSYNEQFF
TGCAGCGTTGTCGAGGGTTCCTACAATGAGCAGTTCTTC
>TRBD1|TRBJ2-7|TRBV18|.
CASSPAGQGAGEQYF
TGTGCCAGCTCACCGGCGGGACAGGGGGCAGGGGAGCAGTACTTC
>.|TRBJ1-5|TRBV27|once
CASSFAWGVSQPQHF
TGTGCCAGCAGTTTCGCCTGGGGGGTGAGTCAGCCCCAGCATTTT
>TRBD2|TRBJ2-7|TRBV13|.
CASSLGTSGNEQYF
TGTGCCAGCAGCTTAGGGACTAGCGGGAACGAGCAGTACTTC
>TRBD1|TRBJ1-4|TRBV11-2|once
CASSSRKGQTNEKLFF
TGTGCCAGCAGCTCACGGAAGGGACAGACAAATGAAAAACTGTTTTTT
>TRBD1|TRBJ1-2|TRBV7-9|.
CASSPSGTGMGGYTF
TGTGCCAGCAGCCCCTCCGGGACAGGGATGGGTGGCTACACCTTC
>.|TRBJ1-1|TRBV5-4|few
CASSLESSEAFF
TGTGCCAGCAGCTTGGAGTCTTCTGAAGCTTTCTTT
>.|TRBJ2-7|TRBV10-3|.
CATLDQGYEQYF
TGTGCCACTTTAGACCAGGGCTACGAGCAGTACTTC
>.|TRBJ1-2|TRBV4-2|.
CASSQEGVYYGYTF
TGTGCCAGCAGCCAAGAGGGGGTTTACTATGGCTACACCTTC
>.|TRBJ1-3|TRBV30|.
CAWSSGVLSGNTIYF
TGTGCCTGGAGTTCGGGTGTCCTCTCTGGAAACACCATATATTTT
>.|TRBJ2-6|TRBV7-9|once
CASSPPRPEGANVLTF
TGTGCCAGCAGCCCACCCCGCCCCGAAGGGGCCAACGTCCTGACTTTC
>.|TRBJ2-2|TRBV19|.
CASSIGVNTGELFF
TGTGCCAGTAGTATTGGCGTAAACACCGGGGAGCTGTTTTTT
>.|TRBJ2-7|TRBV5-1|.
CASSLDIAGAYEQYF
TGCGCCAGCAGCTTGGATATCGCAGGCGCCTACGAGCAGTACTTC
>.|TRBJ2-1|TRBV7-2|.
CASSLGASSYNEQFF
TGTGCCAGCAGTTTGGGGGCCTCCTCCTACAATGAGCAGTTCTTC
>.|TRBJ2-1|TRBV27|once
CASSLSPAWGDEQFF
TGTGCCAGCAGTCTATCACCCGCCTGGGGCGATGAGCAGTTCTTC
>.|TRBJ1-5|TRBV18|.
CASSPGDYGSQPQHF
TGTGCCAGCTCACCTGGGGACTATGGGAGTCAGCCCCAGCATTTT
>TRBD1|TRBJ1-4|TRBV30|few
CAWRPTDRGNEKLFF
TGTGCCTGGAGGCCCACTGACAGGGGTAATGAAAAACTGTTTTTT
>.|TRBJ2-3|TRBV27|once
CATRLLGTDTQYF
TGTGCCACCCGCCTATTGGGCACAGATACGCAGTATTTT
>.|TRBJ2-5|TRBV29-1|.
CSVDGGEQETQYF
TGCAGCGTTGATGGCGGGGAACAAGAGACCCAGTACTTC
>.|TRBJ2-6|TRBV4-2|.
CASSHKSNSGANVLTF
TGTGCCAGCAGCCACAAGTCCAACTCTGGGGCCAACGTCCTGACTTTC
>.|TRBJ1-5|TRBV30|once
CAWSFGDGQPQHF
TGTGCCTGGAGCTTCGGGGACGGTCAGCCCCAGCATTTT
>.|TRBJ2-5|TRBV7-3|.
CASSPTGLSQETQYF
TGTGCCAGCAGCCCGACCGGCCTCAGCCAAGAGACCCAGTACTTC
>.|TRBJ1-1|TRBV13|.
CASSSSLAANTEAFF
TGTGCCAGCAGCTCTTCCCTGGCTGCGAACACTGAAGCTTTCTTT
>TRBD1|TRBJ2-3|TRBV11-2|.
CASSLTGGMGDTQYF
TGTGCCAGCAGCCTTACAGGGGGCATGGGAGATACGCAGTATTTT
>TRBD2|TRBJ2-1|TRBV14|.
CASSPLRGGGEQFF
TGTGCCAGCAGCCCCCTTCGGGGGGGAGGTGAGCAGTTCTTC
>.|TRBJ1-1|TRBV5-6|.
CASSLGPGLPEAFF
TGTGCCAGCAGCTTGGGGCCAGGGTTGCCTGAAGCTTTCTTT
>.|TRBJ1-2|TRBV11-2|.
CASSARTGDNYGYTF
TGTGCCAGCAGCGCAAGGACGGGGGATAACTATGGCTACACCTTC
>TRBD1|TRBJ2-2|TRBV7-6|.
CASSRLRQGRDTGELFF
TGTGCCAGCAGCCGACTCCGACAGGGGCGCGACACCGGGGAGCTGTTTTTT
>TRBD1|TRBJ1-2|TRBV9|.
CASSAPGQGAWDGYTF
TGTGCCAGCAGCGCGCCGGGACAGGGGGCCTGGGACGGCTACACCTTC
>.|TRBJ2-1|TRBV9|.
CASSAGRSEQFF
TGTGCCAGCAGCGCCGGGAGAAGTGAGCAGTTCTTC
>.|TRBJ1-3|TRBV13|.
CASSQWTVGNTIYF
TGTGCCAGCAGCCAATGGACAGTCGGAAACACCATATATTTT
>.|TRBJ1-2|TRBV7-9|.
CASSSFGTSQGGYTF
TGTGCCAGCAGCTCGTTCGGGACATCCCAGGGTGGCTACACCTTC
>TRBD2|TRBJ2-7|TRBV2|.
CASSEGGGSSYEQYF
TGTGCCAGCAGTGAAGGGGGCGGGAGCTCCTACGAGCAGTACTTC
>.|TRBJ2-5|TRBV7-9|.
CASSPGSQGWETQYF
TGTGCCAGCAGCCCTGGGTCACAGGGCTGGGAGACCCAGTACTTC
>.|TRBJ2-7|TRBV14|.
CASSQDRHLRGYEQYF
TGTGCCAGCAGCCAAGACCGACATCTAAGGGGCTACGAGCAGTACTTC
>.|TRBJ2-4|TRBV27|.
CASSSLPRRTEGDIQYF
TGTGCCAGCAGTTCCCTCCCCCGACGGACCGAGGGGGACATTCAGTACTTC